This T cell receptor (beta chain) was recovered during a study of T cell responses to AZD1222 COVID-19 vaccine (dated by TCRdb to about 2021). Looking at the study overall: AZD1222 recipients with second doses at about 4 weeks or about 12 weeks were pooled, because spike-specific TCR depth and breadth did not differ between schedules. TCR sequencing covered approximately 230 trial participants: roughly 200 given two doses of AZD1222 and about 26 given two doses of MenACWY control vaccine. Trial participants were enrolled by age into 18-55, 56-69 and 70-plus year subgroups, with around 150, 28 and 57 TCR-sequenced participants respectively. The study at large found these results: CD4 TCRs associated with the vaccine covered the entire spike protein, and the dominant responses were in regions 160-218 and 743-854. In the small 56-69-year group, the increase in depth fell short of significance, most likely because of low power. Participants were mostly white British and included more females than males, and it was suggested by the authors that clonal diversity may have been underestimated. Conclusions about previously exposed vaccinees are limited, since just a handful of AZD1222 recipients were seropositive for SARS-CoV-2 at baseline. Because no day 14 peak-response samples were available, the repertoires could be characterized only after the peak T cell response. Reportedly, close to half of the unique spike-specific TCRs recognized epitopes lying outside the regions that are mutated in the B.1.351 and B.1.1.7 variants. Spike-specific TCR breadth and depth rose significantly after two AZD1222 doses compared with day 0 and with MenACWY recipients.

On this clone: The clone's antigen remains unknown. No base-level quality is on record; no much larger clone is a single base apart.

The CDR3 regions of human TCRbeta chains were analyzed by immunosequencing. In the original analysis: TCRs in the repertoires were compared against a reference library of SARS-CoV-2-specific TCRs that had been generated with the MIRA antigen-specificity platform. Breadth meant the fraction of unique TCRs that were SARS-CoV-2-associated, whereas depth meant the fraction of total T cells that were SARS-CoV-2-associated. Using the MIRA data, each spike-specific TCR was assigned both to the spike region to which the TCR was reactive and to a CD4 or CD8 class. Log10-transformed breadth and depth values were compared by one-way ANOVA with Sidak's multiple comparisons tests. TCRdb carries this immuneACCESS record with in-frame sequences only. Its versions omit some clonotypes, under half of them owing to an unresolved V gene in the studies checked, with the rest unexplained. V, J and clone size are taken as reported in that table, and D and trimming were inferred from the DNA itself. This sample comprises fewer than 200,000 clones, roughly 92% of them detected only once. The ten most abundant clones make up over 1.5% of the sample.

The meaning of the sample's time point label: baseline before first vaccination. Samples from vaccinated people were obtained from the UK trials COV001 and COV002, which included a single-blind randomized controlled phase 2/3 trial of AZD1222 (ChAdOx1 nCoV-19) in healthy adults. For TCRbeta chain sequencing, PBMC samples from trial participants were taken at day 0 and at day 28 after the second dose. The trim is 4 bases for V and 0 bases for J, with a gap of 10 bases between the germline ends. Reading from cysteine to phenylalanine, the CDR3 counts 14 amino acids. Solely the CDR3 DNA is kept, with 42 bases framed from the first base. As encoded in the germline V gene (reference sequence), CDR1 is GTSNPN while CDR2 is SVGIG.

The sequence was collected from an adult in good health. Here the chain combines TRBV30 and TRBJ2-1; confidence is insufficient to name the D gene. Sequenced material: peripheral blood, taken on day 0 of AZD1222 vaccination. The CDR3 region: CAWNSDSSYNEQFF. The DNA sequence is TGTGCCTGGAACTCAGATAGCTCCTACAATGAGCAGTTCTTC.